The clone carrying this T cell receptor beta chain occurred a few times. Its antigen remains unidentified. Germline CDR1 LNHDA, CDR2 SQIVND (reference sequence). This CDR3 contains 14 residues. Losses at the gene ends were 6 bases for V and 7 bases for J; bases not matched to a gene: 8. This sample was included in a study of cytomegalovirus exposure and HLA in healthy donors. Overall study findings and caveats: Later analysis showed TCR association rates varying by HLA locus, highest for DRB1 and lowest for HLA-C.

Both 60 Vbeta primers and 13 Jbeta primers went into the PCR. In the original analysis: The count from a later analysis was some 81 million unique TCR beta chains, some 12 million of them shared. Clones were sequenced by immunoSEQ multiplex PCR, and TCRdb holds only the in-frame ones, with some missing. That table furnishes V, J and clone size, whereas the DNA furnished D and trimming. The sample includes about 150,000 clones, under 80% seen only once; the top ten take 2.1%. V is TRBV19 and J is TRBJ1-1; TRBD1 agrees at 10 bases. This clonotype originated in a young man in good health and CMV-seronegative. Sample: PBMCs. The CDR3 DNA sequence: TGTGCCAGTAGCCTAATCGGACAGGGGGATGAAGCTTTCTTT. Its translation: CASSLIGQGDEAFF.